This note documents a single T cell receptor beta chain sequence. TCRdb used MiXCR to reprocess the RT-PCR reads, holding one entry per CDR3 protein. In the table there are more than 550,000 distinct CDR3 sequences, over 12% of which are singletons. This CDR3 region has 14 residues. The V gene lost 2 bases and the J gene lost 6 bases, with 14 bases spanning the gap. Germline V CDR1 and CDR2: SGDLS, YYNGEE. The chain couples TRBV9 to TRBJ1-1, with D possibly TRBD1 on 5 matching bases. The source of this sequence is a female donor in good health, serving as a healthy control. Sequenced sample: memory CD4+ T cells from blood. The DNA of the CDR3 is TGTGCCAGCAGCGTGCAGGGATACGGGGCTGAAGCTTTCTTT. It specifies CASSVQGYGAEAFF.